The present entry profiles one TCR beta chain with its context. The V gene's germline CDR1 is SGDLS and CDR2 YYNGEE. The CDR3 has 14 amino acids. V lost 4 bases and J lost 8, with 15 bases in between. The entry originates in a study of T-cell reconstitution after alpha-beta-depleted transplantation in children. Unique molecular identifiers were built into the TCRbeta library. In TCRdb, the PCR reads were re-called with MiXCR into one record per CDR3 protein. The table lists about 500,000 distinct CDR3 sequences, around a third of them singletons, with 2% to 2.5% in the top ten. The clonotype originates from a human donor who donated a stem cell graft to a child with aplastic anemia. The J gene is TRBJ2-2, the V gene TRBV9; D unclear. The sample consisted of PBMCs from the stem cell graft donor, taken from the stem cell graft. CDR3 in DNA: TGTGCCAGCAGCCCCCGGGCAGCACCGGGGGAGCTGTTTTTT. This encodes CASSPRAAPGELFF.